Given below is one T cell receptor beta chain in context. As yet, its antigen is unknown. V lost 5 bases and J 8 bases, leaving 19 bases between the germline ends. Germline V gene data show CDR1 as LNHNV and CDR2 as YYDKDF (reference sequence). CDR3 length: 15 amino acids. This sample was taken from a study of shared clonotypes between healthy human individuals. On the study more broadly: Per donor, three plates held CD4 naive cells, three held CD4 memory, two held CD8 naive and one held CD8 memory. The study's findings and limits: Sampling involved blood alone; tissue repertoires likely differ. Though the depth was large, rarefaction showed that sorted-subset sequencing was incomplete. Around 5% was the fraction of naive CD4 clonotypes found shared across several donors.

The naive CD8 population came from CD45RO-negative cells selected for CCR7, without terminally differentiated effector memory CD45RA+ cells. Profiling relied on immunoSEQ multiplex PCR, and the TCRdb table lists in-frame clones only, not all of them. The table lists roughly 2,000,000 clones, about 94% of them singletons, with under 2% in the top ten. The specimen sequenced was naive CD8+ T cells from PBMCs. This clonotype originated in a young man in good health. Some clones in this sample may be carry-over from other donors' samples. The chain combines TRBV15 with TRBJ2-1; weak D call: TRBD2 (5 bases). The CDR3 is CATSQYSSWRDEQFF. In nucleotides, the CDR3 is TGTGCCACCAGCCAATACAGCTCCTGGCGGGATGAGCAGTTCTTC.